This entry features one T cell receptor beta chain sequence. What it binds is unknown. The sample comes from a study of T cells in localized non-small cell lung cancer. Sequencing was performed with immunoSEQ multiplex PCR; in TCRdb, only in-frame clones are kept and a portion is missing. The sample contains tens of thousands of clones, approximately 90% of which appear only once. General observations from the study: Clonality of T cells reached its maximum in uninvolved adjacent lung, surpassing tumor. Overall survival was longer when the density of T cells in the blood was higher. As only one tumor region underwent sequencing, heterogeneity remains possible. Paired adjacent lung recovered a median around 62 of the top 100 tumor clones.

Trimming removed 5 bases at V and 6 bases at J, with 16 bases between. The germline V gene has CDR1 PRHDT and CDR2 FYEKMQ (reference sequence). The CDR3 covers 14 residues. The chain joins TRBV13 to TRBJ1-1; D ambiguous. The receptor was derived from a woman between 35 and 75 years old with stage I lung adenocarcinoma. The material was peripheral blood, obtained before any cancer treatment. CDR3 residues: CASSPAYVQPEAFF. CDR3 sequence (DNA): TGTGCCAGCAGCCCTGCGTATGTCCAGCCTGAAGCTTTCTTT.